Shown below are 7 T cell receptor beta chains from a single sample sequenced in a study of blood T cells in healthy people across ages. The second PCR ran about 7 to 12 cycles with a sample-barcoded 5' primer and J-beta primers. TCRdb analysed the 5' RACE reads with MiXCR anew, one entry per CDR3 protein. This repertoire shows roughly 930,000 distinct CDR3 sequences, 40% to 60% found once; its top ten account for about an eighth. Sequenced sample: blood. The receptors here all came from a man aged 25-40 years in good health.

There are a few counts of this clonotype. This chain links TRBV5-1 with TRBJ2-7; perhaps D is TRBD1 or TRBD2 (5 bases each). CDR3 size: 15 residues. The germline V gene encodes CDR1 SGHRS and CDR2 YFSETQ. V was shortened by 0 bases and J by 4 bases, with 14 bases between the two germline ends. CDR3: CASSLDRDGRYEQYF. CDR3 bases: TGCGCCAGCAGCTTGGATCGGGACGGAAGGTACGAGCAGTACTTC.

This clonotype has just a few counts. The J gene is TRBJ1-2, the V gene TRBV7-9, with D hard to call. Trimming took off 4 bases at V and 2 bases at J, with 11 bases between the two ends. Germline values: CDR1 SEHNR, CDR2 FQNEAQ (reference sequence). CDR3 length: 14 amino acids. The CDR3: CASSSPGWNYGYTF. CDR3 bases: TGTGCCAGCAGCTCCCCAGGATGGAACTATGGCTACACCTTC.

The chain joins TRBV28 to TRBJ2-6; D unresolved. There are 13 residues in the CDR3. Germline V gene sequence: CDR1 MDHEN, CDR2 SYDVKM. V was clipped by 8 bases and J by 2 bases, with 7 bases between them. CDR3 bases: TGTGCCAGCTCTAAACCTGGGGCCAACGTCCTGACTTTC. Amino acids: CASSKPGANVLTF.

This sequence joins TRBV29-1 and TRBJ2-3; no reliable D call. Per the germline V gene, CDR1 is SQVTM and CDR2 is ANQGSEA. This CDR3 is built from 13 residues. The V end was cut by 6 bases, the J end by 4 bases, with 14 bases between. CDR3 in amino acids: CSVLGYRADTQYF. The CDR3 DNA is TGCAGCGTATTGGGGTATCGGGCAGATACGCAGTATTTT.

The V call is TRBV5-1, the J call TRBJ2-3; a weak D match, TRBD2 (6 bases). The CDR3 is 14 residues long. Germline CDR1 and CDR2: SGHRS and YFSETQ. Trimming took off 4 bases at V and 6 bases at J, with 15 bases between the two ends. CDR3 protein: CASSQRPGGDTQYF. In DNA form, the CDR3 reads TGCGCCAGCAGCCAAAGGCCTGGAGGGGATACGCAGTATTTT.

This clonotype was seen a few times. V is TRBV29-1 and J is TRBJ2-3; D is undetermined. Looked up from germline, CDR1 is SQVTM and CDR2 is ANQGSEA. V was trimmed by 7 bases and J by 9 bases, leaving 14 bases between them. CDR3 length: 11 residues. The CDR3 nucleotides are TGCAGCGCAACGTTAGATGTCACGCAGTATTTT. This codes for CSATLDVTQYF.

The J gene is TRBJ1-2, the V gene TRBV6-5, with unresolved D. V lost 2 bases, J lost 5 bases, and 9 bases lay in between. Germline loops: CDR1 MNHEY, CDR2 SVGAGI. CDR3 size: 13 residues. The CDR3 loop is CASSYARGYGYTF. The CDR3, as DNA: TGTGCCAGCAGTTACGCGCGGGGATATGGCTACACCTTC.